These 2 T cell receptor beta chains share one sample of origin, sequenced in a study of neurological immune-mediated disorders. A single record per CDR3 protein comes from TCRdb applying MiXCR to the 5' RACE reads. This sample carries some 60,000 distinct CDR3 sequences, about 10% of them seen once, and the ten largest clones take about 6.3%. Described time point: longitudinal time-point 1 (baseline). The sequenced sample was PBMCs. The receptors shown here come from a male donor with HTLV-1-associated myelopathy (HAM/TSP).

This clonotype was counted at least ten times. CDR3 DNA sequence: TGTGCCAGCAGTTCCCTGATTGGGACAGGGGGAGGGAACACTGAAGCTTTCTTT. As protein: CASSSLIGTGGGNTEAFF. The V gene is TRBV27, the J gene TRBJ1-1; 11 bases line up with TRBD1. CDR3 size: 18 residues. Trimming cost V 4 bases and J 1 base; bases outside gene matches: 11. Germline assignment: CDR1 MNHEY and CDR2 SMNVEV (reference sequence).

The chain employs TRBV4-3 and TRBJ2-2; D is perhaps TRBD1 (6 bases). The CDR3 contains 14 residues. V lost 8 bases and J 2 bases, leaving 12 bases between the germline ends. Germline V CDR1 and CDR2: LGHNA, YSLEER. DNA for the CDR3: TGCGCCAGCGGACAGCACTTCAACACCGGGGAGCTGTTTTTT. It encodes CASGQHFNTGELFF.